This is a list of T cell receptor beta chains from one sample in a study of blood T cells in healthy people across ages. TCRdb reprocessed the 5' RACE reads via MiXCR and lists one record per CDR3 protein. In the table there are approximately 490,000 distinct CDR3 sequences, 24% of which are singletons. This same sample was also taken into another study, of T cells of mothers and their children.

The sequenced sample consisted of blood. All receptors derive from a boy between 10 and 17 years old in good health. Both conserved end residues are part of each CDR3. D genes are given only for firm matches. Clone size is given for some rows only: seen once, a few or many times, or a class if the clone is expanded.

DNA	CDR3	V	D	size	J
TGTGCCAGCAGTCCCGGGGGAGTCATTTATGGCTACACCTTC	CASSPGGVIYGYTF	TRBV27	NA	NA	TRBJ1-2
TGCGCCAGCAGCCAAGGGGTGGTCACCGGGGAGCTGTTTTTT	CASSQGVVTGELFF	TRBV4-3	NA	few	TRBJ2-2
TGTGCCACCAGTCTTGGACAGGGGCAGCCCCAGCATTTT	CATSLGQGQPQHF	TRBV24-1	TRBD1	NA	TRBJ1-5
TGTGCCGCCTCGTGGGGCTCGGGGGGGACAGAGACCCAGTACTTC	CAASWGSGGTETQYF	TRBV7-9	TRBD2	many	TRBJ2-5
TGCGCCAGCAGCCATGGGCGCTCAGGGGGCCAGTACGAGCAGTACTTC	CASSHGRSGGQYEQYF	TRBV4-1	TRBD1	few	TRBJ2-7
TGCAGCGTTGAAGCGGGAGCGGACACAGATACGCAGTATTTT	CSVEAGADTDTQYF	TRBV29-1	NA	many	TRBJ2-3
TGCGCCAGCAGCCAAGGGGCTAATCTAGCGGGATATCGGGATGAGCAGTTCTTC	CASSQGANLAGYRDEQFF	TRBV4-3	TRBD2	NA	TRBJ2-1
TGTGCCATCAGAGAAAAGGGGGGGGACAATGAGCAGTTCTTC	CAIREKGGDNEQFF	TRBV10-3	NA	few	TRBJ2-1
TGTGCCACCAGTGATTCTGGGGGTCCTAATGAAAAACTGTTTTTT	CATSDSGGPNEKLFF	TRBV24-1	NA	NA	TRBJ1-4
TGTGCCACCGCCCGGGACAGGGTCTTTTCCTATAATTCACCCCTCCACTTT	CATARDRVFSYNSPLHF	TRBV7-2	TRBD1	few	TRBJ1-6
TGTGCCAGCAGCCAACCTACAAACATTCAGTACTTC	CASSQPTNIQYF	TRBV4-2	NA	many	TRBJ2-4
TGTGCCAGCACCATGAGGGCGGTGAGCCAAGAGACCCAGTACTTC	CASTMRAVSQETQYF	TRBV12-3/TRBV12-4	NA	few	TRBJ2-5
TGTGCCAACCGCCGCCAGGGGCAGGGGCGTGGAAGCAATCAGCCCCAGCATTTT	CANRRQGQGRGSNQPQHF	TRBV25-1	NA	few	TRBJ1-5
TGCGCCAGCAGCTTGTGGACTAGCGGGGGGGGGAATGAGCAGTTCTTC	CASSLWTSGGGNEQFF	TRBV5-1	TRBD2	NA	TRBJ2-1
TGTGCCAGCAGCTTAGAGGTAGCGGAAGATACGCAGTATTTT	CASSLEVAEDTQYF	TRBV7-2	NA	NA	TRBJ2-3
TGTGCCAGCAGACCCTGGGGGGGCTCCTACGAGCAGTACTTC	CASRPWGGSYEQYF	TRBV13	TRBD2	few	TRBJ2-7
TGCGCCAGCAGCTCAGGGACAGGGGGTGGCAATCAGCCCCAGCATTTT	CASSSGTGGGNQPQHF	TRBV5-1	TRBD1	few	TRBJ1-5
TGCAGCGTTGTTGGGTACGCCGGGGAGCTGTTTTTT	CSVVGYAGELFF	TRBV29-1	NA	NA	TRBJ2-2
TGTGCCAGCAGCGTAGCCCTCACACAGGGCGGCCTCCCTTCTGGGGCCAACGTCCTGACTTTC	CASSVALTQGGLPSGANVLTF	TRBV9	NA	few	TRBJ2-6
TGTGCCAGCAGCCGACAGGGAAGCTCCTACGAGCAGTACTTC	CASSRQGSSYEQYF	TRBV11-3	TRBD1	NA	TRBJ2-7
TGTGCCAGCAGTTCCCGGGACTCCCTTATCCCGAACTATGGCTACACCTTC	CASSSRDSLIPNYGYTF	TRBV28	NA	few	TRBJ1-2
TGCGCCAGCAGCCCGGGACTAGGGGGCAATGAGCAGTTCTTC	CASSPGLGGNEQFF	TRBV5-1	TRBD2	NA	TRBJ2-1
TGTGCCAGTAGTGCGGGACAGGGAGGACTCGAGCAGTACTTC	CASSAGQGGLEQYF	TRBV19	TRBD1	few	TRBJ2-7
TGTGCTAGTGCCATGGGACAGGGGGTCACCGGGGAGCTGTTTTTT	CASAMGQGVTGELFF	TRBV12-5	TRBD1	NA	TRBJ2-2
TGCAGCGTTGTGGCCCAGGGGGATGAAAAACTGTTTTTT	CSVVAQGDEKLFF	TRBV29-1	TRBD1	NA	TRBJ1-4
TGTACCAGCAGCTTACAGGGGTCAGATACGCAGTATTTT	CTSSLQGSDTQYF	TRBV7-2	NA	NA	TRBJ2-3
TGTGCCAGCAGTTTACGGCAGGGTGTAGGCTCCTATAATTCACCCCTCCACTTT	CASSLRQGVGSYNSPLHF	TRBV27	NA	NA	TRBJ1-6
TGTGCCAGCAGGATCGACAGGGTACCTGAGACCCAGTACTTC	CASRIDRVPETQYF	TRBV21-1	NA	NA	TRBJ2-5
TGTGCCAGCAGCGTTAGACCCTACAATGAGCAGTTCTTC	CASSVRPYNEQFF	TRBV9	NA	NA	TRBJ2-1
TGTGCCCGAGGGGGACACTATGAAGCTTTCTTT	CARGGHYEAFF	TRBV19	NA	NA	TRBJ1-1
TGTGCCAGCAGCCAAGGACTTCCGGGACTAGCGGGCCTATCCTACGAGCAGTACTTC	CASSQGLPGLAGLSYEQYF	TRBV4-2	TRBD2	few	TRBJ2-7
TGTGCCAGCAGCGATCGGGACAGGAGCTACAATGAGCAGTTCTTC	CASSDRDRSYNEQFF	TRBV25-1	TRBD1	few	TRBJ2-1
TGCGCCAGCAGCTTGGCCGGGCAGGGGAATAATTCACCCCTCCACTTT	CASSLAGQGNNSPLHF	TRBV5-1	NA	few	TRBJ1-6
TGCGCCAGCAGCCAAGATCCCGATAGCGGGAATGAGCAGTTCTTC	CASSQDPDSGNEQFF	TRBV4-3	TRBD2	few	TRBJ2-1
TGCGCCAGCAGCCGGACGGGCGGGGGGACTAGCACAGATACGCAGTATTTT	CASSRTGGGTSTDTQYF	TRBV4-1	TRBD2	NA	TRBJ2-3